This record looks at one T cell receptor beta chain sequence and its context. This sample stems from a study of blood T cell repertoires in COVID-19. The wider study: The samples span acute and convalescent COVID-19 from the United States, Italy and Spain. The analysed material was cDNA or gDNA that came from T cells, B-cell-depleted T cells, or PBMCs.

Data came from immunoSEQ multiplex PCR; TCRdb stores just in-frame clones and leaves some out. The sample consists of over 40,000 clones, 85% to 95% of them appearing once. The source material was peripheral blood. This clonotype was obtained from a woman aged 80 or over with acute or convalescent COVID-19.

CDR3 protein: CASSLAGRASGANVLTF. The CDR3 region has the DNA TGCGCCAGCAGCTTGGCCGGCAGGGCATCTGGGGCCAACGTCCTGACTTTC. The J gene is TRBJ2-6, the V gene TRBV5-1, with D maybe TRBD1 (5 bases). Germline V gene data show CDR1 as SGHRS and CDR2 as YFSETQ. The V end lost 0 bases, the J end lost 1 base, and 11 bases lay between the germline ends. CDR3 length: 17 amino acids.